This is a list of T cell receptor beta chains from one sample in a study of OX40 agonist ivuxolimab in advanced cancers. TCRdb's table, derived via immunoSEQ multiplex PCR, lists solely in-frame clones and lacks some. The sample records roughly 75,000 clones, 65% to 85% being singletons. The specimen was CD4+ or CD8+ T cells sorted from blood, collected in a trial of the OX40 agonist ivuxolimab. These receptors all come from an adult with an advanced solid tumor such as melanoma, head and neck, liver or kidney cancer. The CDR3 runs from the conserved cysteine through the conserved F or W. The order of the fields is D gene, J gene, clone size, V gene, CDR3 DNA, CDR3 protein. A D gene is named only where the DNA matches it firmly. The size field is filled for only some rows; it gives once, few, many or a size class.

>NA|TRBJ2-7|NA|TRBV19
TGTGCCAGTAGTATCCGACAGGAGAGCTACGAGCAGTACTTC
CASSIRQESYEQYF
>TRBD1|TRBJ1-1|once|TRBV15
TGTGCCACCAGCAGAGATCAGGGGGGTCCGAACACTGAAGCTTTCTTT
CATSRDQGGPNTEAFF
>TRBD1|TRBJ1-6|few|TRBV5-1
TGCGCCAGCAAGGGGACAGGGCTCAATTCACCCCTCCACTTT
CASKGTGLNSPLHF
>NA|TRBJ1-4|NA|TRBV2
TGTGCCAGCAGCCCGGAGGCGGACCTGGGAAAACTGTTTTTT
CASSPEADLGKLFF
>TRBD1|TRBJ1-3|NA|TRBV18
TGTGCCAGCACAACAGGGGCTGGAAACACCATATATTTT
CASTTGAGNTIYF
>TRBD1|TRBJ1-5|once|TRBV29-1
TGCAGCGCTACGACAGGGAATAGCAATCAGCCCCAGCATTTT
CSATTGNSNQPQHF
>TRBD1|TRBJ2-7|NA|TRBV27
TGTGCCAGCAGTCGCGGGACAGGGGAGCAGTACTTC
CASSRGTGEQYF
>NA|TRBJ1-6|few|TRBV30
TGTGCCTGGAGAGGCAGTTGGAATTCACCCCTCCACTTT
CAWRGSWNSPLHF
>TRBD2|TRBJ2-6|NA|TRBV5-4
TGTGCCAGCAGCTCTAGCGGGAGGGCCTCGGCGCCCGGGGCCAACGTCCTGACTTTC
CASSSSGRASAPGANVLTF
>NA|TRBJ2-2|NA|TRBV11-2
TGTGCCAGCAGCTTAAGGCCTTTCACCGGGGAGCTGTTTTTT
CASSLRPFTGELFF
>TRBD1|TRBJ2-3|NA|TRBV28
TGTGCCAGCAGTAGCACCGGGACAGTCACAGATACGCAGTATTTT
CASSSTGTVTDTQYF
>TRBD1|TRBJ2-6|NA|TRBV6-1
TGTGCCAGCAGTGCTACAGGGGCTGGGGCCAACGTCCTGACTTTC
CASSATGAGANVLTF
>NA|TRBJ2-2|once|TRBV6-1
TGTGCCAGCAGTGGTTACCGGGGAGACACCGGGGAGCTGTTTTTT
CASSGYRGDTGELFF
>NA|TRBJ1-1|once|TRBV11-2
TGTGCCAGCAGCTTTGGCAGGAGTGACACTGAAGCTTTCTTT
CASSFGRSDTEAFF
>TRBD1|TRBJ1-1|NA|TRBV5-1
TGCGCCAGCAGCTTGGCTAACAGGGGTCTGAACACTGAAGCTTTCTTT
CASSLANRGLNTEAFF
>TRBD1|TRBJ1-4|medium-sized|TRBV4-1
TGCGCCAGCAGCCAAATAGGGGGCGCGGGCGAAAAACTGTTTTTT
CASSQIGGAGEKLFF
>NA|TRBJ2-2|NA|TRBV19
TGTGCCAGTAGTCAAGGACAAGGGGCAGGTCGAACCGGGGAGCTGTTTTTT
CASSQGQGAGRTGELFF
>TRBD1|TRBJ2-7|NA|TRBV6-1
TGTGCCAGCCTCCTGGGGTCCAGGGGGCTCAACGAGCAGTACTTC
CASLLGSRGLNEQYF
>NA|TRBJ1-4|NA|TRBV12-5
TGTGCTAGTGGTTTGAGGGGGGGCGAGGAAAAACTGTTTTTT
CASGLRGGEEKLFF
>NA|TRBJ2-3|NA|TRBV7-8
TGTGCCAGCAGCTTGACGGGAGTTAGGTCGGATACGCAGTATTTT
CASSLTGVRSDTQYF
>NA|TRBJ1-6|NA|TRBV4-2
TGTGCCAGCAGCCAAGAAAGACAGGTTTATTCACCCCTCCACTTT
CASSQERQVYSPLHF
>TRBD1|TRBJ2-7|NA|TRBV11-3
TGTGCCAGCAGCCCCGGGACAGGCGGCTACGAGCAGTACTTC
CASSPGTGGYEQYF
>TRBD1|TRBJ2-2|NA|TRBV13
TGTGCCAGCAGCTCTTCCGGGACAGTCGCCGGGGAGCTGTTTTTT
CASSSSGTVAGELFF
>NA|TRBJ1-1|NA|TRBV4-3
TGCGCCAGCAGCCAAGATGTCTGGGGCAGGGACACTGAAGCTTTCTTT
CASSQDVWGRDTEAFF
>NA|TRBJ1-3|NA|TRBV10-3
TGTGCCATCAGTGGGAGGAGAAACACCATATATTTT
CAISGRRNTIYF
>NA|TRBJ2-1|NA|TRBV5-1
TGCGCCAGCAGCTTGGGGGCTAGCGTTTACAATGAGCAGTTCTTC
CASSLGASVYNEQFF
>NA|TRBJ1-2|NA|TRBV5-4
TGTGCCAGCAGCCAGGACGGGTTAAGCGGCTACACCTTC
CASSQDGLSGYTF
>NA|TRBJ1-4|few|TRBV15
TGTGCCACCAGCAGAGATGGGAGGTATAATGAAAAACTGTTTTTT
CATSRDGRYNEKLFF
>TRBD1|TRBJ2-2|NA|TRBV6-5
TGTGCCAGCAGACGACAGGGGGTAAACACCGGGGAGCTGTTTTTT
CASRRQGVNTGELFF
>TRBD2|TRBJ2-1|NA|TRBV7-3
TGTGCCAGCAGCTTATGGGCTAGCGGCTACAATGAGCAGTTCTTC
CASSLWASGYNEQFF